This is a list of T cell receptor beta chains from one sample in a study of cytomegalovirus exposure and HLA in healthy donors. Data came from immunoSEQ multiplex PCR; TCRdb stores just in-frame clones and leaves some out. The data contain fewer than 200,000 clones, 70% to 90% of them seen just once; the ten biggest clones take up over 2%. Sequencing was carried out using PBMCs. The receptors shown here come from a man aged 25 to 40 in good health and CMV-seropositive. The CDR3 runs from the conserved cysteine through the conserved F or W. A D gene is named only where the DNA matches it firmly. A clone size is listed for some rows: how often the clone was seen (once, few, many), or a class if it is expanded.

D,V,J,size,CDR3,DNA
NA,TRBV29-1,TRBJ1-1,few,CSVDDSMNTEAFF,TGCAGCGTCGATGACAGTATGAACACTGAAGCTTTCTTT
NA,TRBV4-3,TRBJ2-5,NA,CASSHSMGEQYF,TGCGCCAGCAGCCATTCTATGGGAGAGCAGTACTTC
NA,TRBV30,TRBJ1-2,NA,CAWSDSFSYGYTF,TGTGCCTGGAGTGACAGCTTCAGCTATGGCTACACCTTC
TRBD2,TRBV4-3,TRBJ2-1,NA,CASSQGTSGARYNEQFF,TGCGCCAGCAGCCAAGGAACTAGCGGAGCGCGCTACAATGAGCAGTTCTTC
NA,TRBV7-6,TRBJ1-3,NA,CASSLGGAGGNTIYF,TGTGCCAGCAGCTTAGGCGGGGCTGGCGGAAACACCATATATTTT
NA,TRBV20-1,TRBJ1-1,NA,CSAPVNTEAFF,TGCAGTGCTCCGGTTAACACTGAAGCTTTCTTT
TRBD2,TRBV5-4,TRBJ2-3,few,CASSLTAGGPDTQYF,TGTGCCAGCAGCTTGACGGCGGGAGGGCCTGATACGCAGTATTTT
TRBD2,TRBV5-1,TRBJ2-1,NA,CASSLTSGHNEQFF,TGCGCCAGCAGCTTGACTAGCGGTCACAATGAGCAGTTCTTC
NA,TRBV6-1,TRBJ1-1,NA,CASSDRPGTEAFF,TGTGCCAGCAGTGATCGGCCAGGCACTGAAGCTTTCTTT
TRBD1,TRBV6-5,TRBJ1-5,NA,CASSTRQGSNQPQHF,TGTGCCAGCAGCACGCGACAGGGCAGCAATCAGCCCCAGCATTTT
NA,TRBV27,TRBJ2-2,NA,CASSFGRGAGELFF,TGTGCCAGCAGTTTCGGCAGGGGGGCCGGGGAGCTGTTTTTT
NA,TRBV30,TRBJ1-1,NA,CAWVVLADTEAFF,TGTGCCTGGGTAGTCCTGGCGGACACTGAAGCTTTCTTT
TRBD1,TRBV11-3,TRBJ2-7,once,CASSPDRGPYEQYF,TGTGCCAGCAGCCCCGACAGGGGTCCGTACGAGCAGTACTTC
TRBD2,TRBV7-9,TRBJ2-1,NA,CASSYTSGRAPRYNEQFF,TGTGCCAGCAGCTACACTAGCGGGAGGGCCCCGCGCTACAATGAGCAGTTCTTC
TRBD2,TRBV7-9,TRBJ2-3,NA,CASSGGLAVEPRPDTQYF,TGTGCCAGCAGCGGGGGACTAGCCGTAGAACCTCGCCCAGATACGCAGTATTTT
TRBD1,TRBV7-8,TRBJ2-3,NA,CASSLDPGTGFTDTQYF,TGTGCCAGCAGCTTAGACCCAGGGACAGGGTTCACAGATACGCAGTATTTT
NA,TRBV6-6,TRBJ1-1,NA,CASSYSGGKTEAFF,TGTGCCAGCAGTTACTCTGGGGGGAAGACTGAAGCTTTCTTT
TRBD1,TRBV5-8,TRBJ1-4,few,CASSLWTGESATNEKLFF,TGTGCCAGCAGCCTGTGGACAGGGGAAAGTGCAACTAATGAAAAACTGTTTTTT
NA,TRBV9,TRBJ2-3,NA,CASSRLDAQGTQYF,TGTGCCAGCAGCCGACTAGATGCACAAGGTACGCAGTATTTT
NA,TRBV10-2,TRBJ2-7,NA,CASSEARGSEQYF,TGCGCCAGCAGTGAAGCCAGGGGTAGCGAGCAGTACTTC
TRBD2,TRBV27,TRBJ2-2,NA,CASSYSGRARNTGELFF,TGTGCCAGCAGTTATAGCGGGAGGGCCAGGAACACCGGGGAGCTGTTTTTT
NA,TRBV27,TRBJ1-5,once,CASSLGGGNQPQHF,TGTGCCAGCAGTTTAGGCGGGGGAAATCAGCCCCAGCATTTT
TRBD2,TRBV11-1,TRBJ2-5,few,CASSSRLAGGETQYF,TGTGCCAGCAGCTCACGACTAGCGGGAGGGGAGACCCAGTACTTC
NA,TRBV6-1,TRBJ1-4,NA,CASISVLATNEKLFF,TGTGCCAGCATTTCGGTCCTTGCAACTAATGAAAAACTGTTTTTT
NA,TRBV5-4,TRBJ2-3,NA,CASSLYMSGGTDTQYF,TGTGCCAGCAGCTTGTACATGTCAGGGGGGACAGATACGCAGTATTTT
NA,TRBV9,TRBJ1-5,NA,CASSPGVGVGNNQPQHF,TGTGCCAGCAGCCCGGGAGTTGGGGTAGGGAACAATCAGCCCCAGCATTTT
TRBD2,TRBV5-1,TRBJ2-1,few,CASSLYHGPSGRYNEQFF,TGCGCCAGCAGCTTATATCACGGTCCGAGCGGGAGGTACAATGAGCAGTTCTTC
TRBD1,TRBV4-2,TRBJ1-4,NA,CASSQKGQGSEKLFF,TGTGCCAGCAGCCAAAAAGGACAGGGAAGCGAAAAACTGTTTTTT
NA,TRBV4-1,TRBJ1-5,NA,CASSRQARGEAQHF,TGCGCCAGCAGCCGCCAGGCCCGAGGGGAGGCCCAGCATTTT
TRBD1,TRBV14,TRBJ2-2,NA,CASSGGDRLNTGELFF,TGTGCCAGCAGCGGAGGGGACAGGCTCAACACCGGGGAGCTGTTTTTT
NA,TRBV19,TRBJ2-1,NA,CASSIDVAGNEQFF,TGTGCCAGTAGTATAGACGTAGCCGGCAATGAGCAGTTCTTC
TRBD1,TRBV6-5,TRBJ2-7,NA,CASSYEAGGPYEQYF,TGTGCCAGCAGTTACGAGGCAGGGGGCCCCTACGAGCAGTACTTC
TRBD1,TRBV19,TRBJ1-4,NA,CASSLGVRGIEKLFF,TGTGCCAGTAGCCTGGGGGTCAGGGGGATTGAAAAACTGTTTTTT
TRBD2,TRBV2,TRBJ2-7,few,CASSEVEGGPYEQYF,TGTGCCAGCAGTGAAGTAGAGGGAGGGCCATACGAGCAGTACTTC
NA,TRBV28,TRBJ1-3,NA,CATRRSRPGGNTIYF,TGTGCCACCCGCCGGAGTCGCCCGGGAGGAAACACCATATATTTT
NA,TRBV6-6,TRBJ2-4,NA,CASSYDPQGAKNIQYF,TGTGCCAGCAGTTACGACCCTCAGGGGGCCAAAAACATTCAGTACTTC
TRBD1,TRBV14,TRBJ2-3,once,CASSTGQGVTQYF,TGTGCCAGCAGTACGGGACAGGGGGTTACGCAGTATTTT
NA,TRBV9,TRBJ1-4,NA,CASSVEGGELFF,TGTGCCAGCAGCGTAGAGGGGGGGGAACTGTTTTTT
TRBD1,TRBV10-3,TRBJ1-1,NA,CAIRRDSRRNTEAFF,TGTGCCATCAGAAGGGACAGTAGAAGGAACACTGAAGCTTTCTTT
NA,TRBV5-1,TRBJ2-5,NA,CASSLQQGLSETQYF,TGCGCCAGCAGCTTACAACAGGGTTTGTCAGAGACCCAGTACTTC
TRBD2,TRBV7-2,TRBJ2-2,NA,CASSPRTSGVGELFF,TGTGCCAGCAGCCCCCGGACTAGCGGGGTCGGGGAGCTGTTTTTT
NA,TRBV7-3,TRBJ1-1,NA,CASSLTEGREAFF,TGTGCCAGCAGCTTAACGGAGGGGAGGGAAGCTTTCTTT
NA,TRBV6-5,TRBJ2-3,NA,CASSYSRGSPGTQYF,TGTGCCAGCAGTTACTCTCGTGGGTCCCCGGGTACGCAGTATTTT
NA,TRBV14,TRBJ1-1,NA,CASSPQVEAFF,TGTGCCAGCAGCCCGCAGGTTGAAGCTTTCTTT
TRBD2,TRBV2,TRBJ2-2,NA,CASSGTSATGELFF,TGTGCCAGCAGTGGAACTAGCGCCACCGGGGAGCTGTTTTTT
NA,TRBV29-1,TRBJ2-4,NA,CSAIRSENIQYF,TGCAGCGCCATTAGGAGCGAAAACATTCAGTACTTC
NA,TRBV2,TRBJ2-5,NA,CASSGTRGTQETQYF,TGTGCCAGCAGCGGCACGAGGGGGACCCAAGAGACCCAGTACTTC
TRBD1,TRBV4-3,TRBJ1-1,few,CASSQGLQGAWTEAFF,TGCGCCAGCAGCCAAGGGTTACAGGGGGCATGGACTGAAGCTTTCTTT
TRBD1,TRBV19,TRBJ2-7,NA,CASSIDPGQGREQYF,TGTGCCAGTAGTATCGACCCGGGACAGGGTAGAGAGCAGTACTTC
NA,TRBV29-1,TRBJ1-2,NA,CSVDSGLGYGYTF,TGCAGCGTTGATTCAGGCCTTGGCTATGGCTACACCTTC
TRBD2,TRBV27,TRBJ2-1,NA,CASSLPKGLAGVNEQFF,TGTGCCAGCAGTTTGCCGAAAGGACTAGCGGGAGTAAATGAGCAGTTCTTC
TRBD2,TRBV7-6,TRBJ2-3,NA,CASSLAGGRLGTQYF,TGTGCCAGCAGCTTAGCGGGGGGGAGGCTAGGTACGCAGTATTTT
NA,TRBV7-9,TRBJ2-1,NA,CASSLATGFYNEQFF,TGTGCCAGCAGCTTAGCTACAGGTTTCTACAATGAGCAGTTCTTC